One sample yielded the 7 T cell receptor beta chains listed below, sequenced in a study of CD8+CD57+ T cells in acquired aplastic anemia. Patients chosen for sequencing had shown CD8+CD57+ cell expansion by flow cytometry. Genomic DNA, the template, was used for profiling of the TCR beta VDJ and CDR3. TCRdb re-called the reads with MiXCR, one entry per CDR3 protein. The table lists under 350,000 distinct CDR3 sequences, approximately 57% of them singletons. The sequenced sample consisted of sorted CD4+, CD8+, or CD8+CD57+ T cells (not recorded which) from PBMCs. The receptors come from a human donor with aplastic anemia.

Details on this clonotype: It is likely a read error, because the conserved phenylalanine at the end of the CDR3 is missing. The gene calls are TRBV3-1 and TRBJ2-3; a weak D match, TRBD2 (6 bases). Germline CDR1 is LGHDT and CDR2 is YNNKEL (reference sequence). The CDR3 is 15 residues long. Trimming pared 1 base from V and 2 bases from J, leaving 10 bases between. CDR3 nucleotides: TGTGCCAGCAGCCAAGTCCTAGCGAACACAGATACGCAGTATCTT. Amino acid sequence: CASSQVLANTDTQYL.

This chain uses TRBV7-2 with TRBJ1-2; D not resolved. V shed 5 bases and J shed 8 bases, with 12 bases lying between them. The CDR3 runs 12 residues. CDR1 and CDR2 from the germline V gene are SGHTA and FQGNSA. The DNA of the CDR3 is TGTGCCAGCAGCCCGTCGCGGCCCGGCTACACCTTC. Translated: CASSPSRPGYTF. Full variable domain (remainder filled in from reference TRBV7-2 and TRBJ1-2): GAGVSQSPSNKVTEKGKDVELRCDPISGHTALYWYRQSLGQGLEFLIYFQGNSAPDKSGLPSDRFSAERTGGSVSTLTIQRTQQEDSAVYLCASSPSRPGYTFGSGTRLTVV.

A few counts support this clonotype. This chain uses TRBV20-1 with TRBJ2-3, with 12 bases aligning to TRBD1. CDR1 and CDR2 from the germline V gene are DFQATT and SNEGSKA (reference sequence). CDR3 length: 14 amino acids. Unmatched junction bases numbered 5, after V lost 6 bases and J lost 4 bases. In nucleotides, the CDR3 is TGCAGTGCAGCCGGGACAGGGGGCTCAGATACGCAGTATTTT. Protein: CSAAGTGGSDTQYF.

V usage is TRBV13 and J usage is TRBJ2-7; no clear D gene. V shed 8 bases and J shed 1 base, with 15 bases lying between them. Germline CDR1 is PRHDT and CDR2 is FYEKMQ (reference sequence). The CDR3 has 14 amino acids. CDR3 sequence (DNA): TGTGCCAGCCTCCCCGGACGGTTGTCCTACGAGCAGTACTTC. It encodes CASLPGRLSYEQYF.

This clonotype was seen at least ten times. This sequence joins TRBV10-3 and TRBJ2-3; unclear D gene. V gave up 7 bases and J gave up 0 bases, with 8 bases separating them. This CDR3 comprises 13 residues. CDR1 is ENHRY and CDR2 is SYGVKD in the germline V gene. This CDR3 is CAITPGSTDTQYF. The CDR3, as DNA: TGTGCCATCACCCCTGGCAGCACAGATACGCAGTATTTT.

This clonotype has only one observation. The CDR3 nucleotides are TGTGCCAGCAGCTTGGGGACTAGCAGGTACGAGCAGTACTTC. Its protein is CASSLGTSRYEQYF. The chain couples TRBV7-6 to TRBJ2-7; 9 bases are a match to TRBD2. V was clipped by 3 bases and J by 4 bases; unmatched bases: 4. This CDR3 is built from 14 residues. Germline V gene data show CDR1 as SGHVS and CDR2 as FNYEAQ.

Comments on this clonotype: At one of its ends the junction is not consistent with the germline gene, which may arise from a read error. The chain recombines TRBV10-3 with TRBJ1-1; 10 bases agree with TRBD1. Germline assignment: CDR1 ENHRY and CDR2 SYGVKD. This CDR3 contains 14 residues. Written as DNA, the CDR3 is TGTGCCAGCAGTTTAGACAGGGGGCCCACTGAAGCTTTCTTT. This gives the protein CASSLDRGPTEAFF.